This T cell receptor beta chain was identified during a study of graft-versus-host responses after intestinal transplantation. Overall study context: Every recipient had anti-thymocyte globulin induction and 2 to 4 years of tacrolimus plus steroids. Study outcomes and limitations: Peak levels of circulating GvH clones tracked with early post-transplant HvG declines.

Germline V CDR1 and CDR2: MGHRA, YSYEKL. The CDR3 runs 15 residues. V shed 1 base, J shed 4 bases, and the junction held 7 bases outside the gene matches. This clone was observed a single time. Its antigen is as yet unknown. Profiling relied on immunoSEQ multiplex PCR, and the TCRdb table lists in-frame clones only, not all of them. The table includes about 94,000 clones, 90% to 95% detected once. Sample: unstimulated CD8+ T cells sorted from spleen or lymph node cells, taken before intestinal transplant. The rearrangement links TRBV4-1 to TRBJ2-7; 7 bases are shared with TRBD2. This TCR was recovered from a human donor who received an intestinal transplant. CDR3 bases: TGCGCCAGCAGCCAAGTGAACAGCGGGGAGTACGAGCAGTACTTC. Protein: CASSQVNSGEYEQYF.